The rows below give T cell receptor beta chains drawn from one sample of a study of cytomegalovirus exposure and HLA in healthy donors. The data were produced by immunoSEQ multiplex PCR, yet TCRdb's version contains in-frame clones alone and is incomplete. The sample's table shows roughly 80,000 clones. Sequencing input: PBMCs. The receptors originated from a woman younger than 45 in good health and CMV-seronegative. CDR3s include the opening cysteine and the closing phenylalanine or tryptophan. A D gene is named only where the DNA matches it firmly. Clone size is given for some rows only: seen once, a few or many times, or a class if the clone is expanded.

d_call j_call v_call clone_size cdr3_aa cdr3_nt
NA TRBJ1-6 TRBV30 NA CAWGAQPPLHF TGTGCCTGGGGGGCCCAACCACCCCTCCACTTT
TRBD2 TRBJ2-2 TRBV7-9 NA CASSPVSGREGTGELFF TGTGCCAGCAGCCCCGTGAGCGGGAGGGAAGGCACCGGGGAGCTGTTTTTT
NA TRBJ1-1 TRBV30 NA CAWSVWSNTEAFF TGTGCCTGGAGTGTCTGGAGTAACACTGAAGCTTTCTTT
NA TRBJ2-7 TRBV5-4 NA CASSLDGSYEQYF TGTGCCAGCAGCTTGGACGGGTCCTACGAGCAGTACTTC
TRBD2 TRBJ2-7 TRBV7-2 NA CASSRTSGIYEQYF TGTGCCAGCAGCCGGACTAGCGGGATCTACGAGCAGTACTTC
TRBD2 TRBJ2-2 TRBV5-1 NA CASSYSGTSGGFINTGELFF TGCGCCAGCAGCTACTCCGGGACTAGCGGGGGGTTCATTAACACCGGGGAGCTGTTTTTT
TRBD1 TRBJ2-5 TRBV7-9 NA CASSSSGQVRETQYF TGTGCCAGCAGTTCGTCGGGACAGGTCAGAGAGACCCAGTACTTC
NA TRBJ1-1 TRBV19 NA CASSIGRGNTEAFF TGTGCCAGTAGTATAGGACGGGGAAACACTGAAGCTTTCTTT
TRBD1 TRBJ1-6 TRBV7-2 NA CASSSQGRDFNSPLHF TGTGCCAGCAGCTCACAGGGGCGGGATTTTAATTCACCCCTCCACTTT
TRBD1 TRBJ1-3 TRBV6-1 NA CASSEAWTGSGNTIYF TGTGCCAGCAGTGAAGCCTGGACAGGGTCTGGAAACACCATATATTTT
NA TRBJ1-2 TRBV30 NA CAWSVLFGQGYTF TGTGCCTGGAGTGTTCTGTTTGGGCAAGGCTACACCTTC
NA TRBJ2-3 TRBV7-8 NA CASSLGLHTDTQYF TGTGCCAGCAGCCTCGGACTGCACACAGATACGCAGTATTTT
TRBD1 TRBJ2-2 TRBV15 NA CATSLYGTGLTGELFF TGTGCCACCAGCTTGTATGGGACAGGACTAACCGGGGAGCTGTTTTTT
TRBD2 TRBJ2-7 TRBV7-9 NA CASSPIGGYEQYF TGTGCCAGCAGTCCGATCGGGGGGTACGAGCAGTACTTC
TRBD1 TRBJ1-1 TRBV18 NA CASSRDRVNTEAFF TGTGCCAGCTCACGGGACAGAGTTAACACTGAAGCTTTCTTT
NA TRBJ2-1 TRBV18 NA CASSPLSRGASDNEQFF TGTGCCAGCTCACCACTCAGCAGGGGGGCTTCCGACAATGAGCAGTTCTTC
TRBD2 TRBJ2-7 TRBV7-9 NA CASSLVGTSGYEQYF TGTGCCAGCAGCTTAGTGGGGACTAGCGGTTACGAGCAGTACTTC
NA TRBJ2-3 TRBV2 NA CASSDSGSTDTQYF TGTGCCAGCAGTGACAGCGGATCCACAGATACGCAGTATTTT
TRBD1 TRBJ2-7 TRBV5-6 NA CASSAGGTYEQYF TGTGCCAGCAGTGCAGGGGGAACATACGAGCAGTACTTC
NA TRBJ2-7 TRBV18 NA CASSPIAGQTYEQYF TGTGCCAGCTCACCCATCGCAGGGCAAACCTACGAGCAGTACTTC
NA TRBJ2-5 TRBV25-1 NA CASSAPGSETQYF TGTGCCAGCAGTGCGCCGGGGTCGGAGACCCAGTACTTC
TRBD1 TRBJ2-1 TRBV4-1 NA CASSHDRGDEQFF TGCGCCAGCAGCCATGACAGGGGCGATGAGCAGTTCTTC
NA TRBJ1-1 TRBV5-1 NA CASSLETGTRNTEAFF TGCGCCAGCAGCTTGGAGACCGGGACAAGGAACACTGAAGCTTTCTTT
NA TRBJ1-1 TRBV5-1 NA CASSQKTGLSEAFF TGCGCCAGCAGCCAAAAAACAGGTCTGAGTGAAGCTTTCTTT
NA TRBJ2-3 TRBV25-1 NA CASSAQVKNTDTQYF TGTGCCAGCAGTGCACAGGTGAAGAACACAGATACGCAGTATTTT
NA TRBJ2-7 TRBV18 NA CASSPKAGQTYEQYF TGTGCCAGCTCACCAAAGGCAGGGCAGACCTACGAGCAGTACTTC
NA TRBJ1-6 TRBV6-1 NA CASSASSSYNSPLHF TGTGCCAGCAGTGCATCCAGCTCCTATAATTCACCCCTCCACTTT
TRBD2 TRBJ2-3 TRBV5-4 NA CASSHRGTSGEAQYF TGTGCCAGCAGCCACAGGGGGACTAGCGGGGAGGCGCAGTATTTT
TRBD1 TRBJ1-5 TRBV30 NA CAWSQGQGFDQPQHF TGTGCCTGGAGCCAAGGACAGGGCTTCGATCAGCCCCAGCATTTT
NA TRBJ2-5 TRBV5-1 NA CASSTGGGETQYF TGCGCCAGCAGTACGGGGGGCGGAGAGACCCAGTACTTC
NA TRBJ2-1 TRBV7-7 NA CASSPLQTGEQFF TGTGCCAGCAGCCCGCTACAGACCGGTGAGCAGTTCTTC
NA TRBJ2-7 TRBV7-2 NA CASRELRSYEQYF TGTGCCAGCAGGGAGCTCCGGTCCTACGAGCAGTACTTC
NA TRBJ1-2 TRBV5-1 NA CASRLVGDGYTF TGCGCCAGCAGATTGGTCGGAGATGGCTACACCTTC
NA TRBJ2-7 TRBV7-9 NA CASSLALGAEQYF TGTGCCAGCAGCTTAGCGCTGGGGGCCGAGCAGTACTTC
NA TRBJ1-2 TRBV7-2 NA CASSPGGADYGYTF TGTGCCAGCTCTCCGGGGGGGGCGGACTATGGCTACACCTTC
NA TRBJ2-7 TRBV5-8 NA CASSFWGRTYEQYF TGTGCCAGCAGCTTTTGGGGCAGGACCTACGAGCAGTACTTC
TRBD2 TRBJ2-1 TRBV4-1 NA CAGSQAASGIYNEQFF TGCGCCGGCAGCCAAGCAGCTAGCGGGATCTACAATGAGCAGTTCTTC
TRBD1 TRBJ1-1 TRBV2 NA CASSLTGESNTEAFF TGTGCCAGCAGCCTAACAGGGGAGTCAAACACTGAAGCTTTCTTT
NA TRBJ2-5 TRBV30 NA CAWGTSPGETQYF TGTGCCTGGGGGACATCACCCGGGGAGACCCAGTACTTC
TRBD1 TRBJ2-5 TRBV29-1 NA CSGTGNQENQYF TGCAGCGGGACAGGAAATCAAGAGAACCAGTACTTC
NA TRBJ2-1 TRBV5-1 NA CASSFWTSNDEQFF TGCGCCAGCAGCTTTTGGACATCAAACGATGAGCAGTTCTTC
TRBD1 TRBJ2-2 TRBV19 NA CASGQGAFRELFF TGTGCCAGCGGACAGGGGGCATTCAGGGAGCTGTTTTTT
TRBD2 TRBJ2-3 TRBV7-2 NA CASSPASGDTDTQYF TGTGCCAGCAGCCCCGCTAGCGGGGACACAGATACGCAGTATTTT
NA TRBJ1-6 TRBV18 NA CASSPGTSNNSPLHF TGTGCCAGCTCCCCCGGGACATCAAATAATTCACCCCTCCACTTT
TRBD1 TRBJ1-2 TRBV5-1 NA CASSRDRGKIEGYTF TGCGCCAGCAGCCGCGACAGGGGAAAGATCGAGGGCTACACCTTC
TRBD2 TRBJ2-7 TRBV7-9 NA CASSSGGRGIYEQYF TGTGCCAGCAGCTCCGGCGGGCGGGGGATATACGAGCAGTACTTC
NA TRBJ2-2 TRBV1 medium-sized CTSSRLAGGTGELFF TGCACCAGCAGCCGACTAGCGGGGGGCACCGGGGAGCTGTTTTTT
NA TRBJ2-1 TRBV6-1 NA CASSQSGSSYNEQFF TGTGCCAGCAGTCAGAGCGGCAGCTCCTACAATGAGCAGTTCTTC
NA TRBJ1-4 TRBV6-5 NA CASRAPGFQKLFF TGTGCCAGCAGGGCGCCAGGATTTCAAAAACTGTTTTTT
TRBD1 TRBJ1-1 TRBV5-1 NA CASRSSTGVNTEAFF TGCGCCAGCAGGAGTTCGACAGGGGTGAACACTGAAGCTTTCTTT
NA TRBJ2-5 TRBV5-6 NA CASSLGQARTQYF TGTGCCAGCAGCTTAGGTCAGGCCCGCACCCAGTACTTC
TRBD1 TRBJ2-7 TRBV28 NA CASSLQGRKQYF TGTGCCAGCAGTCTACAGGGGCGCAAGCAGTACTTC
NA TRBJ1-2 TRBV19 NA CASSIPRDGGYTF TGTGCCAGTAGTATCCCCAGGGATGGTGGCTACACCTTC
TRBD1 TRBJ1-2 TRBV6-1 NA CASSRDRVGYTF TGTGCCAGCAGCCGGGACAGGGTTGGCTACACCTTC
TRBD2 TRBJ2-3 TRBV7-9 NA CASSLVLAGAADTQYF TGTGCCAGCAGCTTAGTACTAGCGGGAGCCGCGGATACGCAGTATTTT
TRBD1 TRBJ1-2 TRBV29-1 NA CSVPPGQGFSGYTF TGCAGCGTGCCACCGGGACAGGGGTTTAGTGGCTACACCTTC
NA TRBJ1-2 TRBV30 NA CAWNLGAAYGYTF TGTGCCTGGAACCTGGGCGCTGCGTATGGCTACACCTTC
TRBD1 TRBJ2-5 TRBV11-2 NA CASSLDHETGRGETQYF TGTGCCAGCAGCTTAGATCACGAGACAGGGAGAGGGGAGACCCAGTACTTC
TRBD2 TRBJ2-1 TRBV5-1 NA CASSLGLAGNNEQFF TGCGCCAGCAGCTTGGGACTAGCGGGGAACAATGAGCAGTTCTTC
TRBD2 TRBJ2-7 TRBV2 NA CASSDQGLDYEQYF TGTGCCAGCAGTGACCAGGGACTAGACTACGAGCAGTACTTC